This TCR beta chain was found in a study of T cells in Graves' hyperthyroidism and ophthalmopathy. Study overall: Staff took peripheral blood when the initial diagnosis was made, before any treatment began.

Germline V CDR1 and CDR2: SGHTS, YDEGEE. The CDR3 sequence is 13 residues long. Trimming cost V 2 bases and J 0 bases, with 3 bases left between them. Thyroid ultrasound, orbital computed tomography, clinical symptoms, and serum thyroxine and TRAb underpinned diagnoses. As to this clonotype: It may be a read error: a sequence one base away is much more abundant.

Amplification of TCR beta CDR3 regions used RNA as the template. The HTBI set primed first-round TCR CDR3 RT-PCR. A single record per CDR3 protein comes from TCRdb applying MiXCR to the multiplex PCR reads. Of some 400,000 distinct CDR3 sequences in the sample, 13% were seen once. The sample comprised blood. The V and J genes are TRBV5-8 and TRBJ1-5, with D unresolved. The receptor comes from a man younger than 45 with Graves' hyperthyroidism that later progressed to Graves' ophthalmopathy. This chain's CDR3 is CASSFNSNQPQHF. The CDR3 region has the DNA TGTGCCAGCAGCTTTAATAGCAATCAGCCCCAGCATTTT.